This T cell receptor (beta chain) was sequenced in a study of T cells in narcolepsy. Study at large: Healthy controls were enrolled alongside patients with narcolepsy type 1 or type 2. Study-wide points: Same-patient CSF and blood CD4+ T cell clonotypes included HCRT-specific and TRIB2-specific autoreactive ones.

As regards this clone: Its antigen is still unknown.

Per the germline V gene, CDR1 is LNHDA and CDR2 is SQIVND (reference sequence). There are 12 residues in the CDR3. V lost 1 base to trimming and J lost 4 bases, with 5 bases between them. The table came from immunoSEQ multiplex PCR; TCRdb's copy has only in-frame clones and leaves some out. The data hold under 30,000 clones, with approximately 89% observed a single time. Material: CD45RA- memory CD4+ T cells from PBMCs. This sequence originates from a human donor with narcolepsy. V gene TRBV19 combines with J gene TRBJ2-7; no reliable D call. CDR3 in DNA: TGTGCCAGTAGTATAGGAGAATACGAGCAGTACTTC. This gives the protein CASSIGEYEQYF.